This TCR beta chain comes out of a study of blood T cell repertoires in COVID-19. V dropped 3 bases and J dropped 4 bases, with 6 bases sitting between them. CDR1 and CDR2 (germline): KGHSH, LQKENI. CDR3 size: 13 residues. Clones were read by immunoSEQ multiplex PCR, and TCRdb kept only the in-frame ones, dropping some. This table has about 360,000 clones, 81% appearing once. On this clone: Other DNA sequences in this specimen translate into the identical CDR3.

V gene TRBV18 combines with J gene TRBJ1-4, with D uncertain. The sequence was obtained from a human donor with acute or convalescent COVID-19. The donor label of this sample is uncertain. Specimen: peripheral blood. The CDR3 sequence is CASSPGGNEKLFF. In DNA, the CDR3 is TGTGCCAGCTCACCGGGAGGTAATGAAAAACTGTTTTTT.